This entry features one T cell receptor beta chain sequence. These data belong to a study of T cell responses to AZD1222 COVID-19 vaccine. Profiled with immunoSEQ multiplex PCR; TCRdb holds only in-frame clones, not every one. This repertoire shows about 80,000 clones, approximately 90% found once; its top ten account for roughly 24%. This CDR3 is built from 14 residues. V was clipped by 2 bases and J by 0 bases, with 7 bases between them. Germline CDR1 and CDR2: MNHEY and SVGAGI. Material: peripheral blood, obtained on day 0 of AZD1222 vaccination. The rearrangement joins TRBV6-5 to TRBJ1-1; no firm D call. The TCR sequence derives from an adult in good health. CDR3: CASSYELLNTEAFF. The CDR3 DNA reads TGTGCCAGCAGTTACGAGCTATTGAACACTGAAGCTTTCTTT.